The text below deals with one T cell receptor (beta chain). This sample stems from a study of blood T cell repertoires in COVID-19. Background on the study: Donors in the United States, Italy and Spain gave samples during acute or convalescent COVID-19.

The protocol was immunoSEQ multiplex PCR, while the TCRdb copy is restricted to in-frame clones and leaves out a portion. The sample has 60,000 to 80,000 clones, more than 75% seen once. CDR3 size: 12 residues. Deletions cut 4 bases from V and 9 bases from J, with 13 bases between. Germline V gene lookup returns CDR1 SGHAT and CDR2 FQNNGV. Sample: peripheral blood. The V and J genes are TRBV11-2 and TRBJ2-7; maybe TRBD1 (5 bases). The sequence was obtained from a human donor in a cohort sampled during active COVID-19. This chain's CDR3 is CASSSSGPVQYF. CDR3 DNA sequence: TGTGCCAGCAGCTCCTCAGGGCCTGTGCAGTACTTC.